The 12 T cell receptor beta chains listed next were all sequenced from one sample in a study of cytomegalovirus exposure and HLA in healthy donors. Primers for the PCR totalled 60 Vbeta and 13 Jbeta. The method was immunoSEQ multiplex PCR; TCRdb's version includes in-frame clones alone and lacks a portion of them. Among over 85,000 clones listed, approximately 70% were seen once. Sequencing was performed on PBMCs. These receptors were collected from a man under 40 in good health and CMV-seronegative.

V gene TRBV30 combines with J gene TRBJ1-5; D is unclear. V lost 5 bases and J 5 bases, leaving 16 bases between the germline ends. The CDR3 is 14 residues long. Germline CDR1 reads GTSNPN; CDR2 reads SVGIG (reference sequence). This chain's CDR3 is CAWGEGTRDQPQHF. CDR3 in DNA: TGTGCCTGGGGGGAGGGTACCCGGGATCAGCCCCAGCATTTT.

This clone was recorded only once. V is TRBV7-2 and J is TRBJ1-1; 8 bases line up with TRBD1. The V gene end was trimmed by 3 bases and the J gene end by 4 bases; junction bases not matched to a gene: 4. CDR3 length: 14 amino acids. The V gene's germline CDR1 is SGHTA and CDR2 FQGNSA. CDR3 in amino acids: CASSFDRGSTEAFF. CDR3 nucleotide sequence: TGTGCCAGCAGCTTTGACAGGGGAAGCACTGAAGCTTTCTTT.

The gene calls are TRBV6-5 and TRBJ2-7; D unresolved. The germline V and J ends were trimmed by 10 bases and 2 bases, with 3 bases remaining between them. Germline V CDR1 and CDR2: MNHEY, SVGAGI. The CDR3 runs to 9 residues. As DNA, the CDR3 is TGTGCCAAGCCCTACGAGCAGTACTTC. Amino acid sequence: CAKPYEQYF.

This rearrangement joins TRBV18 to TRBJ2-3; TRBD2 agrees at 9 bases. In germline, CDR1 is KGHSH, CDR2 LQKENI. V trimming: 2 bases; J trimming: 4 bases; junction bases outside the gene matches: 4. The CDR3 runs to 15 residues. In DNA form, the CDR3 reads TGTGCCAGCTCACCAATAGCGGGAGCGTCAGATACGCAGTATTTT. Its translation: CASSPIAGASDTQYF.

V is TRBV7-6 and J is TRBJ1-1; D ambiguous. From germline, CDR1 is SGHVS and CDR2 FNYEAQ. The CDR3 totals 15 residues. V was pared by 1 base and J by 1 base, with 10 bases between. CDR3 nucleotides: TGTGCCAGCAGCTTAGTGGACGGGGAGAACACTGAAGCTTTCTTT. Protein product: CASSLVDGENTEAFF.

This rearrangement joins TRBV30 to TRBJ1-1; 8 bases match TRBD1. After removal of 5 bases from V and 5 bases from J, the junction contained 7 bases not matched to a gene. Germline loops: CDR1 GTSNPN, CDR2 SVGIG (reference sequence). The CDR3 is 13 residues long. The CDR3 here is CAWPGTGQTEAFF. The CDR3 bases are TGTGCCTGGCCCGGGACAGGACAAACTGAAGCTTTCTTT.

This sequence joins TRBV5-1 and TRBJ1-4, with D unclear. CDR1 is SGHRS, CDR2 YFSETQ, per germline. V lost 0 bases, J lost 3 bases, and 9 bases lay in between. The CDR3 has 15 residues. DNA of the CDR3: TGCGCCAGCAGCTTGGCAGGAGGGTCTAATGAAAAACTGTTTTTT. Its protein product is CASSLAGGSNEKLFF.

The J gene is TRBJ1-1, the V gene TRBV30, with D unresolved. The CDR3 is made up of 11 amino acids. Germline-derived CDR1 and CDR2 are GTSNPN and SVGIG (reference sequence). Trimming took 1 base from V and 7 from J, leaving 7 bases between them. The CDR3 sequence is CAWSGVREAFF. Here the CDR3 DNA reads TGTGCCTGGAGTGGTGTCCGTGAAGCTTTCTTT.

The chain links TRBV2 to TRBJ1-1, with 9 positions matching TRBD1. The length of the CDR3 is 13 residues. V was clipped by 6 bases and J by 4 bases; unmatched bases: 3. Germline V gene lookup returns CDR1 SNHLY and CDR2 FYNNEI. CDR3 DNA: TGTGCCAGCAGAGACAGGGGGACCACTGAAGCTTTCTTT. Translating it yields CASRDRGTTEAFF.

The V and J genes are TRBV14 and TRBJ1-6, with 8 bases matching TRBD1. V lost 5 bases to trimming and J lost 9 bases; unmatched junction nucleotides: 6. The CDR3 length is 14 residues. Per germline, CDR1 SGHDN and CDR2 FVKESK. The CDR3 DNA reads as TGTGCCAGCAGCTCCCGCAGGGGGCTTTCACCCCTCCACTTT. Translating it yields CASSSRRGLSPLHF.

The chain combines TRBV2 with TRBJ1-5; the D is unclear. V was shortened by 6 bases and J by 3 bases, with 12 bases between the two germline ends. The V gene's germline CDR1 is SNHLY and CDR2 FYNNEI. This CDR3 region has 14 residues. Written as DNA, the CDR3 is TGTGCCAGCAGCCCTGACGTAGCCAATCAGCCCCAGCATTTT. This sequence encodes CASSPDVANQPQHF.

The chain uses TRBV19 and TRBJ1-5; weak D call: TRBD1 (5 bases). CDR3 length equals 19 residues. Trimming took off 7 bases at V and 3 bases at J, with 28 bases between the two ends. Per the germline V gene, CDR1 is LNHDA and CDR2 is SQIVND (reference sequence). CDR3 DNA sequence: TGTGCCAGTAAGCGCTGGGACCTACGCACCTTAGCGGTCAATCAGCCCCAGCATTTT. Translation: CASKRWDLRTLAVNQPQHF.